This record concerns one T cell receptor beta chain sequence. Its specificity is unknown. In TCRdb, the RT-PCR reads were re-called with MiXCR into one record per CDR3 protein. The table includes roughly 500,000 distinct CDR3 sequences, 25% detected once. These data are taken from a study of response to subunit inactivated influenza vaccine. Study-wide results and caveats: Each seasonal flu vaccination may recruit only limited new T cells, authors suggested.

This receptor was obtained from a man aged 45-65 years who received an inactivated influenza vaccine. The sequencing used CD4+ T cells sorted from PBMCs, collected roughly 5 days after vaccination.

This CDR3 is CASSSRKRDEKLFF. In nucleotides, the CDR3 is TGTGCCAGCAGTTCTCGCAAGCGGGATGAAAAACTGTTTTTT. The gene calls are TRBV12-3 or TRBV12-4 and TRBJ1-4; D is ambiguous. Trimming left V 4 bases short and J 6 bases short, with 12 bases between. The CDR3 extends over 14 amino acids.